These T cell receptor beta chains were read from a single sample in a study of tumor-infiltrating lymphocytes in localized non-small cell lung cancer. Only in-frame clones appear in the TCRdb table, and some are missing; sequencing was by immunoSEQ multiplex PCR. The data contain 15,000 to 20,000 clones, about three quarters of them seen just once; the ten biggest clones take up 4% to 5%. Specimen: lung tumor tissue. These receptor sequences come from a human donor with non-small cell lung cancer. CDR3s include the opening cysteine and the closing phenylalanine or tryptophan. D genes are given only for firm matches. Size is omitted from some rows. Given values are once, few, many or a class for expanded clones.

>TRBJ1-5|TRBV7-2|.|TRBD1
CASSRTGEGQPQHF
TGTGCCAGCAGCCGAACAGGGGAGGGGCAGCCCCAGCATTTT
>TRBJ2-3|TRBV7-3|.|.
CASSFTGPDTQYF
TGTGCCAGCAGCTTTACGGGGCCAGATACGCAGTATTTT
>TRBJ2-7|TRBV28|.|.
CASTIRLGLYEQYF
TGTGCCAGCACTATCCGACTAGGGCTATACGAGCAGTACTTC
>TRBJ2-1|TRBV27|.|.
CASSGNQFYNEQFF
TGTGCCAGCAGTGGGAATCAGTTCTACAATGAGCAGTTCTTC
>TRBJ1-2|TRBV19|.|.
CASSPVRYGYTF
TGTGCCAGTAGTCCAGTGAGGTATGGCTACACCTTC
>TRBJ2-7|TRBV7-3|.|.
CASSCTGWQYEQYF
TGTGCCAGCAGCTGTACAGGGTGGCAATACGAGCAGTACTTC
>TRBJ1-3|TRBV7-2|.|.
CASSLTGAHSGNTIYF
TGTGCCAGCAGCTTAACGGGAGCCCACTCTGGAAACACCATATATTTT
>TRBJ2-7|TRBV29-1|once|.
CSVEVVGAEQYF
TGCAGCGTTGAAGTTGTGGGGGCCGAGCAGTACTTC
>TRBJ2-1|TRBV6-1|.|.
CASTLKTNTYNEQFF
TGTGCCAGCACTTTAAAGACTAATACCTACAATGAGCAGTTCTTC
>TRBJ2-5|TRBV28|.|.
CASSSPTGEETQYF
TGTGCCAGCAGTTCTCCGACAGGCGAAGAGACCCAGTACTTC
>TRBJ1-5|TRBV30|.|TRBD1
CAWSTTGDAQPQHF
TGTGCCTGGAGTACGACAGGGGATGCGCAGCCCCAGCATTTT
>TRBJ2-7|TRBV27|.|.
CASSLRDQLYEQYF
TGTGCCAGCAGTTTAAGGGACCAACTTTACGAGCAGTACTTC
>TRBJ1-5|TRBV19|.|.
CASSMRAGGNQPQHF
TGTGCCAGTAGTATGAGGGCAGGGGGCAATCAGCCCCAGCATTTT
>TRBJ1-2|TRBV7-3|.|TRBD1
CASSPTGGSYGYTF
TGTGCCAGCAGCCCTACAGGGGGCTCCTATGGCTACACCTTC
>TRBJ2-7|TRBV28|.|TRBD2
CASSFNIAGSTYEQYF
TGTGCCAGCAGTTTTAATATAGCGGGTTCAACCTACGAGCAGTACTTC
>TRBJ2-6|TRBV5-1|few|TRBD1
CASATGSSGANVLTF
TGCGCCAGCGCGACAGGGAGCTCTGGGGCCAACGTCCTGACTTTC
>TRBJ1-2|TRBV7-2|few|TRBD1
CASSLGAGTGGYGYTF
TGTGCCAGCAGCTTAGGTGCGGGGACAGGGGGTTATGGCTACACCTTC
>TRBJ1-2|TRBV5-1|.|.
CASSSTQYGYSYTF
TGCGCCAGCAGCTCAACACAGTACGGTTATAGCTACACCTTC
>TRBJ1-1|TRBV11-1|.|.
CASSLGRDPEAFF
TGTGCCAGCAGCTTGGGACGGGATCCTGAAGCTTTCTTT
>TRBJ2-5|TRBV5-8|.|.
CASSLEGTQYF
TGTGCCAGCAGCTTGGAAGGGACACAGTACTTC
>TRBJ1-1|TRBV9|few|.
CASSLGPYTEAFF
TGTGCCAGCAGTTTAGGGCCTTACACTGAAGCTTTCTTT
>TRBJ2-3|TRBV6-6|.|.
CASSELLSSTDTQYF
TGTGCCAGCAGTGAGCTTCTTAGTAGCACAGATACGCAGTATTTT
>TRBJ2-1|TRBV9|.|.
CASSVASRTNEQFF
TGTGCCAGCAGCGTAGCTTCCCGGACCAATGAGCAGTTCTTC
>TRBJ2-3|TRBV19|.|TRBD1
CASTRRPGQGITDTQYF
TGTGCCAGTACTCGAAGGCCGGGACAGGGCATCACAGATACGCAGTATTTT
>TRBJ2-5|TRBV18|.|TRBD2
CASSPGLAGEGETQYF
TGTGCCAGCTCACCGGGACTAGCGGGAGAGGGCGAGACCCAGTACTTC
>TRBJ1-2|TRBV28|.|TRBD1
CASSHPRTGVLTNYGYTF
TGTGCCAGCAGCCACCCCCGGACAGGGGTCCTTACTAACTATGGCTACACCTTC
>TRBJ1-5|TRBV11-2|few|.
CASSYGGDSNQPQHF
TGTGCCAGCAGCTACGGGGGGGATAGCAATCAGCCCCAGCATTTT
>TRBJ1-4|TRBV5-1|.|.
CASSQGETNEKLFF
TGCGCCAGCAGCCAGGGTGAAACTAATGAAAAACTGTTTTTT
>TRBJ2-2|TRBV19|.|TRBD2
CASSMWREGGELFF
TGTGCCAGTAGTATGTGGCGGGAGGGAGGGGAGCTGTTTTTT
>TRBJ2-5|TRBV9|.|TRBD1
CASSPAKGAAETQYF
TGTGCCAGCAGCCCCGCGAAGGGGGCCGCGGAGACCCAGTACTTC
>TRBJ2-1|TRBV6-1|.|.
CASSEAYFTSYNEQFF
TGTGCCAGCAGTGAAGCGTATTTTACCTCCTACAATGAGCAGTTCTTC
>TRBJ2-2|TRBV6-5|.|.
CASRDPTNTGELFF
TGTGCCAGCAGGGATCCAACGAACACCGGGGAGCTGTTTTTT
>TRBJ2-3|TRBV7-7|once|.
CASSQGGGYTDTQYF
TGTGCCAGCAGCCAGGGGGGGGGCTACACAGATACGCAGTATTTT